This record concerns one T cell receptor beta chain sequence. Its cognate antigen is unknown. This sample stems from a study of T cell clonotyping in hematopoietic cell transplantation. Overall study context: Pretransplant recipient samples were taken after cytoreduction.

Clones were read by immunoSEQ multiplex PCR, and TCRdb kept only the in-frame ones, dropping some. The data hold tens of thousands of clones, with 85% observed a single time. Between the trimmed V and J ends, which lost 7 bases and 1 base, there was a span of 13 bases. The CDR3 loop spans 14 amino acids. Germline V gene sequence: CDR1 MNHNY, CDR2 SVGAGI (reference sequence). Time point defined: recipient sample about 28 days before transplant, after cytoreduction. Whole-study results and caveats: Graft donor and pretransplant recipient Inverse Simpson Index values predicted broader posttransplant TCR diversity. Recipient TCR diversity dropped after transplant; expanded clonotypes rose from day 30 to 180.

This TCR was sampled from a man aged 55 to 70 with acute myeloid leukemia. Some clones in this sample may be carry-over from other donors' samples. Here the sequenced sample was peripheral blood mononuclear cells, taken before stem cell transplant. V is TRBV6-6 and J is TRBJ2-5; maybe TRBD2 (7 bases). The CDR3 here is CASTEGGLQETQYF. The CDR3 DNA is TGTGCCAGCACCGAGGGGGGGCTCCAAGAGACCCAGTACTTC.